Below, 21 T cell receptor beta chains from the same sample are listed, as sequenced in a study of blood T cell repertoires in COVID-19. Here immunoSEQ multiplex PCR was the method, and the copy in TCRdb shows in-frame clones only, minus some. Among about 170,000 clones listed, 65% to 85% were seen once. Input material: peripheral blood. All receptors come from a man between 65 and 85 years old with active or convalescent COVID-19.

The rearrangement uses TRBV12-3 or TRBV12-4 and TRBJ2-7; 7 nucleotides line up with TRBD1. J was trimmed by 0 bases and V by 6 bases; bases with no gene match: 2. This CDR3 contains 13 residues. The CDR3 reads CASRRDSSYEQYF. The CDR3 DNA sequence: TGTGCCAGCAGGAGGGACAGCTCCTACGAGCAGTACTTC.

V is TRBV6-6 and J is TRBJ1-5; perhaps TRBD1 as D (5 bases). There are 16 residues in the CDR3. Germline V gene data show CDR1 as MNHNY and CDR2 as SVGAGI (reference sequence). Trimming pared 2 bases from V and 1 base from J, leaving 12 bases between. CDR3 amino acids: CASSYSREGSNQPQHF. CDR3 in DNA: TGTGCCAGCAGTTACAGCAGGGAAGGAAGCAATCAGCCCCAGCATTTT.

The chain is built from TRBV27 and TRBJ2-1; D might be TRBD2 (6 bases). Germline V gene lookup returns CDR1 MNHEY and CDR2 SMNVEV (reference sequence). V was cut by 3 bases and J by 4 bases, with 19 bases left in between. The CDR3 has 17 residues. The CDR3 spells CASSLPPGGVNYNEQFF. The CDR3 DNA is TGTGCCAGCAGTTTGCCCCCCGGCGGGGTTAATTACAATGAGCAGTTCTTC.

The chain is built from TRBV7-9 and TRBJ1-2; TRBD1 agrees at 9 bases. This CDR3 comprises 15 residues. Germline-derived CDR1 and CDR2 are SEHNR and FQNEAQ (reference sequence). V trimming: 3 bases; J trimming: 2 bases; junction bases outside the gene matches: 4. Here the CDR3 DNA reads TGTGCCAGCAGCTTCCCCGGGACAGGGAACTATGGCTACACCTTC. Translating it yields CASSFPGTGNYGYTF.

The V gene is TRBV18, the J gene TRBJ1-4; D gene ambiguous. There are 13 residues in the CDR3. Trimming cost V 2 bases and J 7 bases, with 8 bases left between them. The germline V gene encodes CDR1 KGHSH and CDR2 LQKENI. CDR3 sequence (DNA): TGTGCCAGCTCACCATACAGCTTTGAAAAACTGTTTTTT. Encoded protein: CASSPYSFEKLFF.

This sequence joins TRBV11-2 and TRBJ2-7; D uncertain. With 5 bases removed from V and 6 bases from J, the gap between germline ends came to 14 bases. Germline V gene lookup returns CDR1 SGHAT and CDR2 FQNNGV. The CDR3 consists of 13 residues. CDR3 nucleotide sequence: TGTGCCAGCAGCCTCGGGTTGGGTATCGAGCAGTACTTC. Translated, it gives CASSLGLGIEQYF.

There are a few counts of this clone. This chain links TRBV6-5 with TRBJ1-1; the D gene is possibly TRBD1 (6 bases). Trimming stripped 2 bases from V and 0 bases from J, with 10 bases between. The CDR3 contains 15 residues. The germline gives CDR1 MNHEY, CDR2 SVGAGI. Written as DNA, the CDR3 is TGTGCCAGCAGTTACATGACAGGTCTGAACACTGAAGCTTTCTTT. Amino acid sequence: CASSYMTGLNTEAFF.

The CDR3 DNA sequence: TGTGCCAGCAGCTTATTCGGGGAGGACACAGATACGCAGTATTTT. Protein: CASSLFGEDTDTQYF. The J gene is TRBJ2-3, the V gene TRBV11-2; tentatively, D is TRBD2 (6 bases). Germline values: CDR1 SGHAT, CDR2 FQNNGV. The CDR3 runs 15 residues. V lost 2 bases, J lost 2 bases, and 11 bases lay in between.

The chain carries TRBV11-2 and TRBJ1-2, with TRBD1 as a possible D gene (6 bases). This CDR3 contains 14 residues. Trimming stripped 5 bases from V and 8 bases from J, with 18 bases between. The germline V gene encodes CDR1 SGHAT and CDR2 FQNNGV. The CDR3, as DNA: TGTGCCAGCAGCCCCAGGGGTTCTTTAGGAGGCTACACCTTC. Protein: CASSPRGSLGGYTF.

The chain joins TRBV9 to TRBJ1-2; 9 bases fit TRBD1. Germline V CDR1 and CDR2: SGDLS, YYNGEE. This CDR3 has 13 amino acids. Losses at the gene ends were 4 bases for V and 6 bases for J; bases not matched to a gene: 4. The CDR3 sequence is CASSLGQGDGYTF. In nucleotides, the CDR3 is TGTGCCAGCAGCCTGGGACAGGGCGATGGCTACACCTTC.

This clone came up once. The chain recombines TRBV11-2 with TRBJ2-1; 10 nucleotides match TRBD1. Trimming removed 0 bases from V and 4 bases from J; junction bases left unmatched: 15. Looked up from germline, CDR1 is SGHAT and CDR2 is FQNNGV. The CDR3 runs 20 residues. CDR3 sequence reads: CASSLDVVTGGRRAYNEQFF. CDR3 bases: TGTGCCAGCAGCTTAGACGTAGTGACAGGGGGCCGCCGGGCGTACAATGAGCAGTTCTTC.

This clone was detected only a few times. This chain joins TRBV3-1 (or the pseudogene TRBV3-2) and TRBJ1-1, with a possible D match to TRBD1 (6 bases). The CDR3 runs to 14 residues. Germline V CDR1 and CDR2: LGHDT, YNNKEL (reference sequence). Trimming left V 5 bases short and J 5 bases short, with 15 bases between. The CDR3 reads CASSIRGASTEAFF. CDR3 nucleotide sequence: TGTGCCAGCAGCATCCGGGGGGCGAGTACTGAAGCTTTCTTT.

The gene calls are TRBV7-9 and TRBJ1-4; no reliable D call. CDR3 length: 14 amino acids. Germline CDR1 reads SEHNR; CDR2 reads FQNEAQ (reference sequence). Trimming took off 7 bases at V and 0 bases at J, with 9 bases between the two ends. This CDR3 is CASTLQATNEKLFF. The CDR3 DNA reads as TGTGCCAGCACCTTGCAGGCAACTAATGAAAAACTGTTTTTT.

The CDR3 DNA sequence: TGTGCCAGCACCCCCGGGGGGTCTTGGTCCGAGACCCAGTACTTC. This sequence encodes CASTPGGSWSETQYF. The chain uses TRBV5-5 and TRBJ2-5; 7 positions match TRBD2. Unmatched junction bases numbered 13, after V lost 6 bases and J lost 5 bases. This CDR3 has 15 amino acids. Per the germline V gene, CDR1 is SGHKS and CDR2 is YYEKEE (reference sequence).

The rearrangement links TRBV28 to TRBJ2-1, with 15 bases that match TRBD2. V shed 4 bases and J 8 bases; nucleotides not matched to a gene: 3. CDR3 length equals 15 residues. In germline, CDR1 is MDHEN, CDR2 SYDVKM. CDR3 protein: CASSSGLAGGDEQFF. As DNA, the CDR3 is TGTGCCAGCAGTTCCGGACTAGCGGGGGGGGATGAGCAGTTCTTC.

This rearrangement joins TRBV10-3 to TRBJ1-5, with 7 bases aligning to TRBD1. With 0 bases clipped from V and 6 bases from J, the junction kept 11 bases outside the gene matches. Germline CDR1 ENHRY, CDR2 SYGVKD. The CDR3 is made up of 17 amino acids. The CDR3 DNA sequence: TGTGCCATCAGTGAGTCGGGAACAGGGGTTACGATTCAGCCCCAGCATTTT. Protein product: CAISESGTGVTIQPQHF.

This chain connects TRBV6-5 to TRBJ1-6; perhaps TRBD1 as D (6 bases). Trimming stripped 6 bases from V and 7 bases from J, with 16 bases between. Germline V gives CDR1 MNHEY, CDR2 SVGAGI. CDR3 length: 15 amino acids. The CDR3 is CASRPGTTRNSPLHF. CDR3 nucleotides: TGTGCCAGCAGGCCCGGGACAACTCGGAATTCACCCCTCCACTTT.

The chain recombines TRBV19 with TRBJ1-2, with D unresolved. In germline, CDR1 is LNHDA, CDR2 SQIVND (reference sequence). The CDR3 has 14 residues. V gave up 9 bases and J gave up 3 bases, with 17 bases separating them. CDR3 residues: CASTGGRNHYGYTF. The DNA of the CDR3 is TGTGCCAGCACGGGTGGCAGAAACCACTATGGCTACACCTTC.

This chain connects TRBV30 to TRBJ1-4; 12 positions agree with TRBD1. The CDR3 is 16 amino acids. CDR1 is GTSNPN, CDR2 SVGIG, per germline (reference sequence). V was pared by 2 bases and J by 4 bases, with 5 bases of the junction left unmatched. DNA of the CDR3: TGTGCCTGGAGTAGGGACAGGGGGCTGGTTAATGAAAAACTGTTTTTT. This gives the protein CAWSRDRGLVNEKLFF.

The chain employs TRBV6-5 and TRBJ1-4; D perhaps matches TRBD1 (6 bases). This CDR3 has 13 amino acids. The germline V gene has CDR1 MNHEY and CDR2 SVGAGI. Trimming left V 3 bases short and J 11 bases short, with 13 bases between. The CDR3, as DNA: TGTGCCAGCAGTTATGCAGGGGCATGGAAACTGTTTTTT. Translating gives CASSYAGAWKLFF.

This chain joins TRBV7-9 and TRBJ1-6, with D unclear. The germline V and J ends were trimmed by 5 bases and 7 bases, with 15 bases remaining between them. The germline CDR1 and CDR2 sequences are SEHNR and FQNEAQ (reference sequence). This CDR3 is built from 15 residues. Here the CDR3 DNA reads TGTGCCAGCAGCCCCCCTGAGGGCAGGAATTCACCCCTCCACTTT. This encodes CASSPPEGRNSPLHF.